The present TCR beta chain was sequenced within a study of vaccination effects on CD4 cells after COVID-19. The wider study: Antigen-specific CD4+ T cells expanded by the ViraFEST assay with viral peptide pools were then sequenced.

Remarks on this clone: What it recognizes is unknown.

CD4+ T cells were isolated after around 10 days of culture. Two doses of either BNT162b2 or mRNA-1273 were given to each participant. On days 3 and 7, fresh IL-2 medium replaced half the medium. Some clones are missing from TCRdb's copy, which holds only in-frame ones; the method was immunoSEQ multiplex PCR. The table records roughly 40,000 clones, around 73% of them present only once. Study-wide results and limits: There was marked clonal contraction among infection- and vaccine-induced clones late after vaccination.

Looked up from germline, CDR1 is SQVTM and CDR2 is ANQGSEA. The CDR3 has 15 residues. Trimming cost V 7 bases and J 4 bases, with 19 bases left between them. The sequence derives from a human donor who received a COVID-19 vaccine. The input for sequencing was CD4+ T cells from PBMCs cultured without peptide, taken after COVID-19 vaccination. This chain connects TRBV29-1 to TRBJ2-2, with TRBD2 as a possible D gene (6 bases). CDR3 residues: CSARSRWGGTGELFF. The DNA for the CDR3 is TGCAGCGCCCGCTCTCGGTGGGGAGGCACCGGGGAGCTGTTTTTT.